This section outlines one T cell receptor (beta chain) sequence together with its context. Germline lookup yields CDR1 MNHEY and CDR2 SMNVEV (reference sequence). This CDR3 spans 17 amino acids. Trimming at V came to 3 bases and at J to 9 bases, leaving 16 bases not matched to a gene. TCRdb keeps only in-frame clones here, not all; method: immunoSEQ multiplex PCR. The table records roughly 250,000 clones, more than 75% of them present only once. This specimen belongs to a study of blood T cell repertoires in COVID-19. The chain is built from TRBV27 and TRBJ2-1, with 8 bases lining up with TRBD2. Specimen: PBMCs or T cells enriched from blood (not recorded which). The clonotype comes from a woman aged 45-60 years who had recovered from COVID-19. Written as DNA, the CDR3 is TGTGCCAGCAGTTTTAGCGCCGATTCGGGACTAGTTGGTGAGCAGTTCTTC. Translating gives CASSFSADSGLVGEQFF.